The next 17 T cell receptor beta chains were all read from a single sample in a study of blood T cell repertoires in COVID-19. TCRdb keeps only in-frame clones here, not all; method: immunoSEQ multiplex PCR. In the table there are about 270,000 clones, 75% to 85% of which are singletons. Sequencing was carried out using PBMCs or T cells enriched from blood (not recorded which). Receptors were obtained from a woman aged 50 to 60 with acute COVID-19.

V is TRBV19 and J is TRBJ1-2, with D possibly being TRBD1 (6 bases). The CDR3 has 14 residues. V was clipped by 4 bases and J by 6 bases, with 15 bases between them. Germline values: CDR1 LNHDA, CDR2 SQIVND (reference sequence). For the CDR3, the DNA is TGTGCCAGTAGTACTAATTCGGGGGGCGATGGCTACACCTTC. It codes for CASSTNSGGDGYTF. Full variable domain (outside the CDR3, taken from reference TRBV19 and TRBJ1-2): DGGITQSPKYLFRKEGQNVTLSCEQNLNHDAMYWYRQDPGQGLRLIYYSQIVNDFQKGDIAEGYSVSREKKESFPLTVTSAQKNPTAFYLCASSTNSGGDGYTFGSGTRLTVV.

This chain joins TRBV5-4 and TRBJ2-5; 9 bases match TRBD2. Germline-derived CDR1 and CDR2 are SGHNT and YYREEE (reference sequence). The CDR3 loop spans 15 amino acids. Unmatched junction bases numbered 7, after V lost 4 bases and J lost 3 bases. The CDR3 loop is CASSRAGGAEETQYF. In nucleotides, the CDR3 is TGTGCCAGCAGCCGTGCGGGGGGGGCCGAAGAGACCCAGTACTTC. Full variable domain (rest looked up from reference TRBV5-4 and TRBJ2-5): ETGVTQSPTHLIKTRGQQVTLRCSSQSGHNTVSWYQQALGQGPQFIFQYYREEENGRGNFPPRFSGLQFPNYSSELNVNALELDDSALYLCASSRAGGAEETQYFGPGTRLLVL.

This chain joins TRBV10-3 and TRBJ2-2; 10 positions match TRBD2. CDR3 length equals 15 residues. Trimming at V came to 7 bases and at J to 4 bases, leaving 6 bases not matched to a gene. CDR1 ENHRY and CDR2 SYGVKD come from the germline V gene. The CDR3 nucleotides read TGTGCCATCACTGCCGTAGCGGGGGGCACCGGGGAGCTGTTTTTT. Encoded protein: CAITAVAGGTGELFF.

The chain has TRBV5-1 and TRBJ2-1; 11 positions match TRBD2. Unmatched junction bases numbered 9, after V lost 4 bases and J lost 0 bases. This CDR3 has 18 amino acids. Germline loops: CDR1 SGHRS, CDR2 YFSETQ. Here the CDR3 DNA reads TGCGCCAGCAGCACCGGGACTAGCGGACCAAGCTCCTACAATGAGCAGTTCTTC. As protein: CASSTGTSGPSSYNEQFF.

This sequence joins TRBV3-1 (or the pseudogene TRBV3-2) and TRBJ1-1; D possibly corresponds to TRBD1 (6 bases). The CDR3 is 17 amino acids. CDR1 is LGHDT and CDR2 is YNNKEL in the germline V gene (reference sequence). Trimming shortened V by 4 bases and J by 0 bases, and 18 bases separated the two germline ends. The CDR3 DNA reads TGTGCCAGCAGCCGACAGGTTTCGAATGGGATGAACACTGAAGCTTTCTTT. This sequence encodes CASSRQVSNGMNTEAFF.

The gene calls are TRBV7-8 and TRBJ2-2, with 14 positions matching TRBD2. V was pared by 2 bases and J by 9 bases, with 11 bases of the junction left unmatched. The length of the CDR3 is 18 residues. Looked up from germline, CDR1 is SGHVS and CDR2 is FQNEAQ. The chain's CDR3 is CASSLRLAGGLSMWELFF. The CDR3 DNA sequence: TGTGCCAGCAGCTTACGACTAGCGGGGGGGCTTAGCATGTGGGAGCTGTTTTTT.

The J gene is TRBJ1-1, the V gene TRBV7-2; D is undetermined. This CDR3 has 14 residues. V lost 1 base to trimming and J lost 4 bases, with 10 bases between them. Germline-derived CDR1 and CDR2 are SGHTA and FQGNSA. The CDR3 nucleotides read TGTGCCAGCAGCTTAGATGCGAGGAGCACTGAAGCTTTCTTT. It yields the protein CASSLDARSTEAFF. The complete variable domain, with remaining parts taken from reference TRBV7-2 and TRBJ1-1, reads GAGVSQSPSNKVTEKGKDVELRCDPISGHTALYWYRQSLGQGLEFLIYFQGNSAPDKSGLPSDRFSAERTGGSVSTLTIQRTQQEDSAVYLCASSLDARSTEAFFGQGTRLTVV.

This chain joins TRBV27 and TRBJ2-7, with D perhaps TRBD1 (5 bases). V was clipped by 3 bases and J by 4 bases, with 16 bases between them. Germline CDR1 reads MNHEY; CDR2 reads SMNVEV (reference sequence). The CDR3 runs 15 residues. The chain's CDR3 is CASSFGQGRRYEQYF. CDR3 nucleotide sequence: TGTGCCAGCAGTTTCGGTCAGGGAAGAAGGTACGAGCAGTACTTC.

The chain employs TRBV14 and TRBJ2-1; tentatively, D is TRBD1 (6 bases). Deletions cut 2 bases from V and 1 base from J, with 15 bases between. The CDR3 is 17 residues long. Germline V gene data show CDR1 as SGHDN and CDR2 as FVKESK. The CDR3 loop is CASSQTGARGSYNEQFF. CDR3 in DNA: TGTGCCAGCAGCCAAACTGGGGCCAGGGGTTCCTACAATGAGCAGTTCTTC.

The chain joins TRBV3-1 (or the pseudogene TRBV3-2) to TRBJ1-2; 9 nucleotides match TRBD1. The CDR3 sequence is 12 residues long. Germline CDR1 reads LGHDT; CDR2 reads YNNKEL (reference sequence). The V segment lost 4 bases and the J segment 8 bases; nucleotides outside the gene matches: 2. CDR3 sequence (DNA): TGTGCCAGCAGCCGGGGGACAGGGGGCTACACCTTC. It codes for CASSRGTGGYTF.

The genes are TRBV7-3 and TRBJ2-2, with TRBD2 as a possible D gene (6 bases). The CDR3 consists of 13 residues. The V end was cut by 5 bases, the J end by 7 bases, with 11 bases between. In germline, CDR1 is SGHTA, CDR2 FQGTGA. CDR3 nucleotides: TGTGCCAGCAGCCCAAGGGGAGGCGGGGAGCTGTTTTTT. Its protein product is CASSPRGGGELFF.

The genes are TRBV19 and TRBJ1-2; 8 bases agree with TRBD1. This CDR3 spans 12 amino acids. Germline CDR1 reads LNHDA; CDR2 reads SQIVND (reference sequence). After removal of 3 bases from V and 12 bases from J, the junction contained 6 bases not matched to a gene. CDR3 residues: CASSIMTGEHTF. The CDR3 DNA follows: TGTGCCAGTAGTATCATGACAGGGGAACACACCTTC.

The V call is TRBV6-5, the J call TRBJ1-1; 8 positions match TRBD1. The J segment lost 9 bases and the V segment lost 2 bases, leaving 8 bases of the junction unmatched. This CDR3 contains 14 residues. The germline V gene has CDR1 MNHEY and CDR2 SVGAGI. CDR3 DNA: TGTGCCAGCAGTTACATGACTGGACAGGGTAAAGCTTTCTTT. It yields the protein CASSYMTGQGKAFF.

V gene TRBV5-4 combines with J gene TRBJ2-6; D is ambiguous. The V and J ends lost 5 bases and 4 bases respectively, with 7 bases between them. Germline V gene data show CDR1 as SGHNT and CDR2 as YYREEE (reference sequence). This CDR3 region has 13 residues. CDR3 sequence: CASRSSGANVLTF. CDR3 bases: TGTGCCAGCAGGTCCTCGGGGGCCAACGTCCTGACTTTC.

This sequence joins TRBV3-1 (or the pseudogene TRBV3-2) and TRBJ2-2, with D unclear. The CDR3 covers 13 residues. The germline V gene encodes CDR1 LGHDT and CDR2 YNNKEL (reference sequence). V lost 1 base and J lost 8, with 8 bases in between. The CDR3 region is CASSQAPLGELFF. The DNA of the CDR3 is TGTGCCAGCAGCCAAGCCCCTCTTGGGGAGCTGTTTTTT.

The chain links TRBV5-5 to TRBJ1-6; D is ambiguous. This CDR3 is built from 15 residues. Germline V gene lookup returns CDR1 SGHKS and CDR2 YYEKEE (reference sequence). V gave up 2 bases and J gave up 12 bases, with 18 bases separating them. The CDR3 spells CASSLLDSRKGPLHF. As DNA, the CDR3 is TGTGCCAGCAGCTTACTGGACTCCCGAAAAGGACCCCTCCACTTT. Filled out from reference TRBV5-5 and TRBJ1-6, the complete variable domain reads DAGVTQSPTHLIKTRGQQVTLRCSPISGHKSVSWYQQVLGQGPQFIFQYYEKEERGRGNFPDRFSARQFPNYSSELNVNALLLGDSALYLCASSLLDSRKGPLHFGNGTRLTVT.

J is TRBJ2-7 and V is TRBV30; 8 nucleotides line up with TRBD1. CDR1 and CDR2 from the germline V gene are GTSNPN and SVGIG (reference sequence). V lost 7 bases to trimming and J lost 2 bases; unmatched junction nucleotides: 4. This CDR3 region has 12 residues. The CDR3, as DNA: TGTGCCTCCAACAGGGGGACCTACGAGCAGTACTTC. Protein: CASNRGTYEQYF.